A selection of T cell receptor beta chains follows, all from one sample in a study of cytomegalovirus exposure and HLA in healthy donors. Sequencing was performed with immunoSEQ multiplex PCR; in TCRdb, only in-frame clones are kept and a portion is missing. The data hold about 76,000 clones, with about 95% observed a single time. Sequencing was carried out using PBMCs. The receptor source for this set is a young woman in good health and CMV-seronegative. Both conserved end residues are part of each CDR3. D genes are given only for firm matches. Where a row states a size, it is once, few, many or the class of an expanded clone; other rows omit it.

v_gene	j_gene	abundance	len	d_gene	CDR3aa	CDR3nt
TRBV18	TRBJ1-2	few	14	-	CASSPGPQNYGYTF	TGTGCCAGCTCACCGGGCCCACAAAACTATGGCTACACCTTC
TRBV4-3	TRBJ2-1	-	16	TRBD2	CASSQQTSGDYNEQFF	TGCGCCAGCAGCCAACAAACTAGCGGGGACTACAATGAGCAGTTCTTC
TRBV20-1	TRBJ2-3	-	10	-	CSASLDTQYF	TGCAGTGCTAGTCTAGATACGCAGTATTTT
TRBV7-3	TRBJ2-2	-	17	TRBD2	CASSSGTSGGAIGELFF	TGTGCCAGCAGCTCCGGGACTAGCGGGGGGGCGATCGGGGAGCTGTTTTTT
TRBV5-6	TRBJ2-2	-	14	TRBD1	CASSSTGVTGELFF	TGTGCCAGCAGCTCCACAGGGGTCACCGGGGAGCTGTTTTTT
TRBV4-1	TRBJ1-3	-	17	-	CASSQAIGLGSGNTIYF	TGCGCCAGCAGCCAAGCCATCGGACTAGGAAGTGGAAACACCATATATTTT
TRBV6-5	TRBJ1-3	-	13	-	CASSYQQGNTIYF	TGTGCCAGCAGTTACCAACAGGGAAACACCATATATTTT
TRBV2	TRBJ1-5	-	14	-	CASSEGGRSQPQHF	TGTGCCAGCAGTGAAGGGGGGCGCAGTCAGCCCCAGCATTTT
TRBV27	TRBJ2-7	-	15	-	CASSFAGKTTYEQYF	TGTGCCAGCAGTTTTGCGGGGAAAACCACCTACGAGCAGTACTTC
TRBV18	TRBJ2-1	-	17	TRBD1	CASSPPIGTGRYNEQFF	TGTGCCAGCTCACCACCGATCGGGACAGGGAGATACAATGAGCAGTTCTTC
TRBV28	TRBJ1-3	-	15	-	CASSPRGLSGNTIYF	TGTGCCAGCAGTCCCAGGGGTCTCTCTGGAAACACCATATATTTT
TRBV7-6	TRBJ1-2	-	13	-	CASSRGQPYGYTF	TGTGCCAGCAGCCGTGGGCAGCCCTATGGCTACACCTTC
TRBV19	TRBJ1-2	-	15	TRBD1	CASRETGGGSYGYTF	TGTGCCAGTAGAGAGACAGGGGGAGGATCCTATGGCTACACCTTC
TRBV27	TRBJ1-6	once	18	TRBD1	CASSRRTGGASYNSPLHF	TGTGCCAGCAGTCGAAGGACAGGGGGCGCATCCTATAATTCACCCCTCCACTTT
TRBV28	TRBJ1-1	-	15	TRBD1	CASSLSTGVTTEAFF	TGTGCCAGCAGTTTATCGACAGGGGTTACCACTGAAGCTTTCTTT
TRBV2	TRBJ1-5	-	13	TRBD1	CASANRGSQPQHF	TGTGCCAGCGCAAACAGGGGATCACAGCCCCAGCATTTT
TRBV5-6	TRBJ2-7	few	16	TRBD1	CASSLGSAGGIGEQYF	TGTGCCAGCAGCTTGGGTTCGGCAGGGGGCATTGGCGAGCAGTACTTC
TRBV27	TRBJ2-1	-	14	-	CASTEGFRHNEQFF	TGTGCCAGTACCGAGGGTTTTCGCCACAATGAGCAGTTCTTC
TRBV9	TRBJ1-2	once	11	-	CASSVGGGYTF	TGTGCCAGCAGCGTAGGAGGGGGCTACACCTTC
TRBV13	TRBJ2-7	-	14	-	CASSLGGVYYEQYF	TGTGCCAGCAGCTTAGGCGGGGTTTACTACGAGCAGTACTTC
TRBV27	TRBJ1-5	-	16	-	CASSPGLRYSNQPQHF	TGTGCCAGCAGTCCGGGACTCCGGTATAGCAATCAGCCCCAGCATTTT
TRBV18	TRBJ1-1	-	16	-	CASSLGFTIQNTEAFF	TGTGCCAGCTCCCTCGGGTTCACGATACAGAACACTGAAGCTTTCTTT